Reported below is one T cell receptor beta chain. As yet, its antigen is unknown. The data belong to a study of Graves' ophthalmopathy and Graves' hyperthyroidism. Overall study results and limits: At 70.59% sensitivity and roughly 72% specificity, the model predicted progression of the ophthalmopathy. Blood repertoires reportedly contained most expanded thyroid clonotypes above 0.001 frequency.

Amplification of TCR beta CDR3 regions used RNA transcripts. HTBI primers primed a first-round RT-PCR, and a second-round multiplex PCR followed. TCRdb itself ran the multiplex PCR reads through MiXCR, one entry per CDR3 protein. The repertoire has 660,000 or so distinct CDR3 sequences, over 40% of them found once; the top ten carry 3.3%. V was shortened by 8 bases and J by 2 bases, with 12 bases between the two germline ends. Looked up from germline, CDR1 is MGHDK and CDR2 is SYGVNS. The CDR3 loop spans 13 amino acids. Reliance was placed on clinical symptoms, serum thyroxine, TRAb, thyroid ultrasound and orbital computed tomography for diagnosis.

The TCR comes from an adult man with Graves' ophthalmopathy. The V call is TRBV25-1, the J call TRBJ1-2; perhaps TRBD1 as D (6 bases). Material: peripheral blood. CDR3 sequence: CASVSGANYGYTF. The CDR3 bases are TGTGCCAGCGTATCAGGGGCCAACTATGGCTACACCTTC.